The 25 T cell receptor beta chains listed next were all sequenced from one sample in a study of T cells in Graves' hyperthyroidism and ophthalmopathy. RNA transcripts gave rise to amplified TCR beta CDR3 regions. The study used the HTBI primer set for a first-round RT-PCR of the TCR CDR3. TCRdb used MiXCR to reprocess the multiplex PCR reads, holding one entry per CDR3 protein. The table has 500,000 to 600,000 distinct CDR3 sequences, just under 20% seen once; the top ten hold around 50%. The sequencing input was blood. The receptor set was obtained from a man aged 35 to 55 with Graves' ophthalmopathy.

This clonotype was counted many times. This CDR3 is CASSPRLAIEQFF. The CDR3 nucleotides read TGTGCCAGCAGCCCTCGACTAGCTATTGAGCAGTTCTTC. The chain links TRBV3-1 to TRBJ2-1; 7 bases fit TRBD2. CDR1 is LGHDT and CDR2 is YNNKEL in the germline V gene (reference sequence). V shed 4 bases and J 9 bases; nucleotides not matched to a gene: 6. The CDR3 covers 13 residues.

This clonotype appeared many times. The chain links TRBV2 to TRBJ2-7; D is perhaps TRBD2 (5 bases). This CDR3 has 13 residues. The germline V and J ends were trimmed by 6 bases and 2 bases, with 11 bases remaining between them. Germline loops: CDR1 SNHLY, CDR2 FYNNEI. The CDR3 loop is CASRESSTYEQYF. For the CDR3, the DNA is TGTGCCAGCAGGGAATCTAGCACCTACGAGCAGTACTTC.

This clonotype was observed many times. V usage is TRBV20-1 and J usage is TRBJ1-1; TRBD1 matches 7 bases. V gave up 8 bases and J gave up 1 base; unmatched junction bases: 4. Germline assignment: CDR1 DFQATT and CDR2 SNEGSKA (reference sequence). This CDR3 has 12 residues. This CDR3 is CSLGQANTEAFF. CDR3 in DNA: TGCAGTCTAGGACAGGCGAACACTGAAGCTTTCTTT.

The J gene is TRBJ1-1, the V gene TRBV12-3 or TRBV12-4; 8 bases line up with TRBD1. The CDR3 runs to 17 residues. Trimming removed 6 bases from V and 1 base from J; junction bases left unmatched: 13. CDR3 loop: CASRTDRGTSENTEAFF. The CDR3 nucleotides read TGTGCCAGCAGAACCGACAGGGGAACGTCGGAGAACACTGAAGCTTTCTTT.

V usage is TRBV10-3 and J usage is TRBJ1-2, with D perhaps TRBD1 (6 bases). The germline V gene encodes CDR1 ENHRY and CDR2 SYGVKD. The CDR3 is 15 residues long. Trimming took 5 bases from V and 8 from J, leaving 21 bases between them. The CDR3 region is CAISSPERGARGYTF. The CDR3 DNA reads TGTGCCATCAGTTCGCCCGAGAGGGGGGCGCGAGGCTACACCTTC.

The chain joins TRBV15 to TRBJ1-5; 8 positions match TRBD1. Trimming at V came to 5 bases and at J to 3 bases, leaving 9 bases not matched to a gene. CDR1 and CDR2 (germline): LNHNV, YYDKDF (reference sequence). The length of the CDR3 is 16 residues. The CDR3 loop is CATSGTSGGPNQPQHF. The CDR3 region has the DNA TGTGCCACCAGCGGCACATCAGGGGGCCCCAATCAGCCCCAGCATTTT.

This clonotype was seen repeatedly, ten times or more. CDR3 in DNA: TGCGCCAGCAGCGTATCGCTAGCGGGATCCGGGCCCAATGAGCAGTTCTTC. It encodes CASSVSLAGSGPNEQFF. The chain links TRBV5-1 to TRBJ2-1; TRBD2 matches 9 bases. This CDR3 has 17 residues. Germline trimming cut 4 bases from V and 6 bases from J; bases unmatched to any gene: 14. Germline loops: CDR1 SGHRS, CDR2 YFSETQ.

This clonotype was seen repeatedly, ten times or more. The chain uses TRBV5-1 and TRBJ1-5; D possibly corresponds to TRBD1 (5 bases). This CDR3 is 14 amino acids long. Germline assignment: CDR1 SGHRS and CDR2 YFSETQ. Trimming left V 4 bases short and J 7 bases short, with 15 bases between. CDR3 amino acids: CASSRWGEGQPQHF. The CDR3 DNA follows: TGCGCCAGCAGCCGGTGGGGGGAGGGACAGCCCCAGCATTTT.

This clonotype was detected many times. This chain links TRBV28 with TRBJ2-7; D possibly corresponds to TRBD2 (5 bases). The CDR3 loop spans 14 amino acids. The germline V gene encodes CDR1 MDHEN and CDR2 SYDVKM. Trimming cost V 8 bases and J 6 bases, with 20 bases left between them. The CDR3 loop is CASQRGIPSGEQYF. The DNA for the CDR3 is TGTGCCAGCCAACGGGGAATCCCCTCGGGCGAGCAGTACTTC.

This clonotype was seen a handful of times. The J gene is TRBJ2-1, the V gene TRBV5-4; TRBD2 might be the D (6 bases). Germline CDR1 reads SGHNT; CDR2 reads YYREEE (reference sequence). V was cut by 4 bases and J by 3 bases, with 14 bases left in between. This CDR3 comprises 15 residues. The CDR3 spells CASSHREVIYNEQFF. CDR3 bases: TGTGCCAGCAGCCATAGGGAGGTTATCTACAATGAGCAGTTCTTC.

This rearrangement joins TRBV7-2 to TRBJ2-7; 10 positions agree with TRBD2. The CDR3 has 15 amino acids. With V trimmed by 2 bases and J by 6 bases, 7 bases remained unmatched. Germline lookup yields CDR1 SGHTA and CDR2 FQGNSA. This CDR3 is CASSLLASGSSEQYF. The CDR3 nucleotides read TGTGCCAGCAGCTTATTGGCTAGCGGGAGTAGCGAGCAGTACTTC.

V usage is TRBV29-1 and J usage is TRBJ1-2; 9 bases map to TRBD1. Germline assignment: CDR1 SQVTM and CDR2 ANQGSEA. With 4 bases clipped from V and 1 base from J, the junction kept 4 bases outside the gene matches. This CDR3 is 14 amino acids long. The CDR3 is CSVVQGANNYGYTF. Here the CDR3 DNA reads TGCAGCGTTGTACAGGGGGCTAATAACTATGGCTACACCTTC.

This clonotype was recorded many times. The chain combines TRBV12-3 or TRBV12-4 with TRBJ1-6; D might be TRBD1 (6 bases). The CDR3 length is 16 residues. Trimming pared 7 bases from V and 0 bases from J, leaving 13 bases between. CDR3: CASIRGGSSYNSPLHF. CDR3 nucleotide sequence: TGTGCCAGCATCAGGGGCGGGAGCTCCTATAATTCACCCCTCCACTTT.

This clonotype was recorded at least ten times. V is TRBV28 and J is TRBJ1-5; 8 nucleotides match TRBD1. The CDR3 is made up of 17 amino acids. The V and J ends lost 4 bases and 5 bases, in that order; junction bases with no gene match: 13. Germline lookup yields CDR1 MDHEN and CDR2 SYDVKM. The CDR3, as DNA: TGTGCCAGCAGTTACCCTCACGTAAACAGGGGGGATCAGCCCCAGCATTTT. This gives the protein CASSYPHVNRGDQPQHF.

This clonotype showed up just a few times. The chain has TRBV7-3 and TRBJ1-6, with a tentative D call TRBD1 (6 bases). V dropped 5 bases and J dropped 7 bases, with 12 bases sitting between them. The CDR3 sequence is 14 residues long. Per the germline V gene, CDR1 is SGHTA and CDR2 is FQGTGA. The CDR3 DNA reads TGTGCCAGCAGCCGCACAGGGCAGAATTCACCCCTCCACTTT. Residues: CASSRTGQNSPLHF. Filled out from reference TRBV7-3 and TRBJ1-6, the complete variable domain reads GAGVSQTPSNKVTEKGKYVELRCDPISGHTALYWYRQSLGQGPEFLIYFQGTGAADDSGLPNDRFFAVRPEGSVSTLKIQRTERGDSAVYLCASSRTGQNSPLHFGNGTRLTVT.

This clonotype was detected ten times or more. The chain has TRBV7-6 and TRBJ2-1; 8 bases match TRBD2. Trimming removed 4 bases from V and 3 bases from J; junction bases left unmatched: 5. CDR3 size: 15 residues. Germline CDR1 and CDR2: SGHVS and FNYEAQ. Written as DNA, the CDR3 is TGTGCCAGCAGCTCGAGCGGGAGCCACTACAATGAGCAGTTCTTC. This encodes CASSSSGSHYNEQFF. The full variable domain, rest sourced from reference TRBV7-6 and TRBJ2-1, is GAGVSQSPRYKVTKRGQDVALRCDPISGHVSLYWYRQALGQGPEFLTYFNYEAQQDKSGLPNDRFSAERPEGSISTLTIQRTEQRDSAMYRCASSSSGSHYNEQFFGPGTRLTVL.

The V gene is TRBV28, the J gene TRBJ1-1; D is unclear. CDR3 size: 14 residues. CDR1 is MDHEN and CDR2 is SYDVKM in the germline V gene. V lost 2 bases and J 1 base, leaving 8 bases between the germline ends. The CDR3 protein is CASSLEMGNTEAFF. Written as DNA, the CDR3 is TGTGCCAGCAGTTTAGAGATGGGGAACACTGAAGCTTTCTTT.

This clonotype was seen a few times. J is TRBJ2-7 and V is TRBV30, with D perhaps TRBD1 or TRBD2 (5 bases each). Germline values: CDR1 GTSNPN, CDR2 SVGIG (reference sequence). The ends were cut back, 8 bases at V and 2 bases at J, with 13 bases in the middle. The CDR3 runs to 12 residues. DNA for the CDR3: TGTGCCAGATCCCGGGGCCCCTACGAGCAGTACTTC. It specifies CARSRGPYEQYF.

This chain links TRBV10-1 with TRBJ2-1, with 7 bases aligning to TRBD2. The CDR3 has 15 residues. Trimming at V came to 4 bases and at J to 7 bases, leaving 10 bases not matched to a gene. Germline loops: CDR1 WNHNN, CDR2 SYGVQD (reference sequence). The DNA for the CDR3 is TGCGCCAGCAGTGGGGGGGGGACGGCGTTGAATGAGCAGTTCTTC. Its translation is CASSGGGTALNEQFF.

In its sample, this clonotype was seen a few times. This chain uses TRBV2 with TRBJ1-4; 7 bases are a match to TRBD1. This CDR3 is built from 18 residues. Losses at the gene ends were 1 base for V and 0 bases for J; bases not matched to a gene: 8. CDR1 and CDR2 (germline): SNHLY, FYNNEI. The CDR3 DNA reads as TGTGCCAGCAGTGAAGTACTGACAGGGATTACAACTAATGAAAAACTGTTTTTT. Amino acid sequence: CASSEVLTGITTNEKLFF.

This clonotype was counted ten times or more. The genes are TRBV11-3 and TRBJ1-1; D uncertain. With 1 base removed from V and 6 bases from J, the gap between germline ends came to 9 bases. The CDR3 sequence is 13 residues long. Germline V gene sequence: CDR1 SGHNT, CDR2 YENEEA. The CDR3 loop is CASSLGVRAEAFF. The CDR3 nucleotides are TGTGCCAGCAGCTTAGGGGTTCGCGCTGAAGCTTTCTTT.

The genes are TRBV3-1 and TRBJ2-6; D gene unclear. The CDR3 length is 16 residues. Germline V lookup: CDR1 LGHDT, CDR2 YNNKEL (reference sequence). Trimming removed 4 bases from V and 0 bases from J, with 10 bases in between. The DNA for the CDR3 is TGTGCCAGCAGCCGGGGTGCCGCCTCTGGGGCCAACGTCCTGACTTTC. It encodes CASSRGAASGANVLTF.

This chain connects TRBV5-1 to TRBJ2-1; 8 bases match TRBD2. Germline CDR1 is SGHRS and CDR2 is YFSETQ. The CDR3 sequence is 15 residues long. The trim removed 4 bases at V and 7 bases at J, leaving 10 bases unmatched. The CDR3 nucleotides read TGCGCCAGCAGCCGGGAGGGAGGGGCGCTAAATGAGCAGTTCTTC. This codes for CASSREGGALNEQFF.

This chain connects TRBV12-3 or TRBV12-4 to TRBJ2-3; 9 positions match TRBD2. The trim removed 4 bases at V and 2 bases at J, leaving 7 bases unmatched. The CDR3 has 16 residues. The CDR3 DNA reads TGTGCCAGCAGTTCCCTAGCGGGGTTTACCACAGATACGCAGTATTTT. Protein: CASSSLAGFTTDTQYF.

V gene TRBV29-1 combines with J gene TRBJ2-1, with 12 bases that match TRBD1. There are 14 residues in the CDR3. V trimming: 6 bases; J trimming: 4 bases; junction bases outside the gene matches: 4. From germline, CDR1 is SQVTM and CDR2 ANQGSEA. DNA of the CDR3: TGCAGCGTGGGACAGGGGGCGCCTTACAATGAGCAGTTCTTC. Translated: CSVGQGAPYNEQFF.